The 3 T cell receptor beta chains in this list originate from one sample, sequenced in a study of CD8+CD57+ T cells in acquired aplastic anemia. By flow cytometry, patients selected for sequencing had shown an expansion of CD8+CD57+ cells. Genomic DNA served as template for TCR beta VDJ and CDR3 profiling. TCRdb reprocessed the reads via MiXCR and lists one record per CDR3 protein. The top ten hold 40% to 50% of the sample, which has roughly 200,000 distinct CDR3 sequences, 50% to 65% seen once. The sample consisted of sorted CD4+, CD8+, or CD8+CD57+ T cells (not recorded which) from PBMCs. Receptor source: a human donor with aplastic anemia.

On this clonotype itself: A junction boundary mismatches the germline segment, possibly from a read error. The chain employs TRBV12-3 or TRBV12-4 and TRBJ2-3, with D unclear. This CDR3 comprises 15 residues. The CDR3 DNA is TGTGCCAGCAGTCCCCAGACCAAGAGCACAAATACGCAGTATTTT. Its protein product is CASSPQTKSTNTQYF.

This clonotype has a count of ten or more. This chain links TRBV2 with TRBJ1-2; D is possibly TRBD1 (6 bases). The CDR3 spans 15 residues. Deletions cut 6 bases from V and 4 bases from J, with 18 bases between. Germline V gene sequence: CDR1 SNHLY, CDR2 FYNNEI. CDR3 sequence (DNA): TGTGCCAGCAGCTTATCCCGGGACATGATCTATGGCTACACCTTC. The encoded protein is CASSLSRDMIYGYTF. The whole variable domain, remainder taken from reference TRBV2 and TRBJ1-2, is EPEVTQTPSHQVTQMGQEVILRCVPISNHLYFYWYRQILGQKVEFLVSFYNNEISEKSEIFDDQFSVERPDGSNFTLKIRSTKLEDSAMYFCASSLSRDMIYGYTFGSGTRLTVV.

The genes are TRBV20-1 and TRBJ2-1; 11 nucleotides line up with TRBD2. This CDR3 has 13 residues. CDR1 is DFQATT, CDR2 SNEGSKA, per germline (reference sequence). Germline trimming cut 7 bases from V and 5 bases from J; bases unmatched to any gene: 4. The CDR3 region is CSGAGLADNEQFF. The CDR3 DNA sequence: TGCAGTGGTGCGGGACTAGCGGACAATGAGCAGTTCTTC.